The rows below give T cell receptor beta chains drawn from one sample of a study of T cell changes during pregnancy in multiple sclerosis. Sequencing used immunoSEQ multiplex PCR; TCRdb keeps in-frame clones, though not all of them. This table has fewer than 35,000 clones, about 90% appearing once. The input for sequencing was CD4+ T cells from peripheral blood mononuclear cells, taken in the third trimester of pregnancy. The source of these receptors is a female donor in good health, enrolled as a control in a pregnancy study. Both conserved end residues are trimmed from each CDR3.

CDR3 protein: ASSEERGWGTEAF; J gene: TRBJ1-1; V gene: TRBV2
CDR3 protein: ASSSWDSQYTGELF; J gene: TRBJ2-2; V gene: TRBV11-3
CDR3 protein: ASTPGRQVIYNEQF; J gene: TRBJ2-1; V gene: TRBV9
CDR3 protein: ASRSISGDYNEQF; J gene: TRBJ2-1; V gene: TRBV11-2
CDR3 protein: ASSEAGTSHTGELF; J gene: TRBJ2-2; V gene: TRBV2
CDR3 protein: ASSQQLAGAYNEQF; J gene: TRBJ2-1; V gene: TRBV4-1
CDR3 protein: ASSRDSRLLGEQF; J gene: TRBJ2-1; V gene: TRBV13
CDR3 protein: ASSPGDRVGYT; J gene: TRBJ1-2; V gene: TRBV7-9
CDR3 protein: ASSLGQGAKGYT; J gene: TRBJ1-2; V gene: TRBV11-3
CDR3 protein: SVENARGTVFYGYT; J gene: TRBJ1-2; V gene: TRBV29-1
CDR3 protein: ASSLLAGGYNEQF; J gene: TRBJ2-1; V gene: TRBV6-5
CDR3 protein: ASSLGQFRNTIY; J gene: TRBJ1-3; V gene: TRBV19
CDR3 protein: ASSPLADPYEQY; J gene: TRBJ2-7; V gene: TRBV6-5
CDR3 protein: ASSQGPTDTQY; J gene: TRBJ2-3; V gene: TRBV4-2
CDR3 protein: ASSQGPTGGRWEQY; J gene: TRBJ2-7; V gene: TRBV18
CDR3 protein: ASSPQGVNSPLH; J gene: TRBJ1-6; V gene: TRBV18
CDR3 protein: ASSQTGAGGISGANVLT; J gene: TRBJ2-6; V gene: TRBV14
CDR3 protein: ASTKYRDTDTQY; J gene: TRBJ2-3; V gene: TRBV19
CDR3 protein: ASSYSVPTGNGYT; J gene: TRBJ1-2; V gene: TRBV6-5
CDR3 protein: ASSIHIFSGANVLT; J gene: TRBJ2-6; V gene: TRBV19
CDR3 protein: ASSSGTGDSFDQPQH; J gene: TRBJ1-5; V gene: TRBV5-1
CDR3 protein: ASSLGGFLALGTQY; J gene: TRBJ2-3; V gene: TRBV5-6
CDR3 protein: SVALSGRTEAF; J gene: TRBJ1-1; V gene: TRBV29-1
CDR3 protein: ASSQLDRVSNQPQH; J gene: TRBJ1-5; V gene: TRBV5-5
CDR3 protein: ASSFWAGDTEAF; J gene: TRBJ1-1; V gene: TRBV11-1
CDR3 protein: ASSEGTGSIQY; J gene: TRBJ2-4; V gene: TRBV10-1
CDR3 protein: ASTLGQGKTEAF; J gene: TRBJ1-1; V gene: TRBV6-1
CDR3 protein: ASSLAPSGAAYEQY; J gene: TRBJ2-7; V gene: TRBV7-2
CDR3 protein: ASSSTWDRGSPLH; J gene: TRBJ1-6; V gene: TRBV5-1
CDR3 protein: ASSSADTGELF; J gene: TRBJ2-2; V gene: TRBV2
CDR3 protein: ASSLAGGTGELF; J gene: TRBJ2-2; V gene: TRBV7-9
CDR3 protein: ASGASEQY; J gene: TRBJ2-7; V gene: TRBV2
CDR3 protein: ASSLEGRGRGSADTQY; J gene: TRBJ2-3; V gene: TRBV7-2
CDR3 protein: ASSPKGQSGYTDTQY; J gene: TRBJ2-3; V gene: TRBV4-2
CDR3 protein: AWKQDRDSSYEQY; J gene: TRBJ2-7; V gene: TRBV30
CDR3 protein: AWSVREKLF; J gene: TRBJ1-4; V gene: TRBV30
CDR3 protein: ASSSTGNEQY; J gene: -; V gene: TRBV7-9
CDR3 protein: ASSLDRDYGYT; J gene: TRBJ1-2; V gene: TRBV5-1
CDR3 protein: ASSLRQGSEKLF; J gene: TRBJ1-4; V gene: TRBV5-1
CDR3 protein: ASSLSVPGGPGDTQY; J gene: TRBJ2-3; V gene: TRBV11-2
CDR3 protein: ASRYEGGVGYT; J gene: TRBJ1-2; V gene: TRBV6-1
CDR3 protein: ASSLVGLAPSSYEQY; J gene: TRBJ2-7; V gene: TRBV5-6
CDR3 protein: ASSFTDNTEAF; J gene: TRBJ1-1; V gene: TRBV11-2
CDR3 protein: ASSPTDRGFSYEQY; J gene: TRBJ2-7; V gene: TRBV7-9
CDR3 protein: ASSLGGLAKAYEQY; J gene: TRBJ2-7; V gene: TRBV7-2
CDR3 protein: ASSQASYPLPNNEQF; J gene: TRBJ2-1; V gene: TRBV4-3
CDR3 protein: ASSPVKSSGNTIY; J gene: TRBJ1-3; V gene: TRBV18
CDR3 protein: ASSYSGARNTGELF; J gene: TRBJ2-2; V gene: TRBV6-5
CDR3 protein: ASGLAKNIQY; J gene: TRBJ2-4; V gene: TRBV19
CDR3 protein: ASSRQGVSNQPQH; J gene: TRBJ1-5; V gene: TRBV2
CDR3 protein: ASSLSQGPGGELF; J gene: TRBJ2-2; V gene: TRBV11-3
CDR3 protein: ASSLRLGAPRTGGYGYT; J gene: TRBJ1-2; V gene: TRBV7-2
CDR3 protein: ASRGQPWGQY; J gene: TRBJ2-5; V gene: TRBV28
CDR3 protein: ASSLTGYYEQY; J gene: TRBJ2-7; V gene: TRBV5-4
CDR3 protein: ASSLNRGYGYT; J gene: TRBJ1-2; V gene: TRBV28
CDR3 protein: ASSSDTFSGNTIY; J gene: TRBJ1-3; V gene: TRBV6-5
CDR3 protein: ASSQTTSGRDKQY; J gene: TRBJ2-7; V gene: TRBV6-5